The rows below give T cell receptor beta chains drawn from one sample of a study of blood T cell repertoires in COVID-19. TCRdb's table, derived via immunoSEQ multiplex PCR, lists solely in-frame clones and lacks some. This sample has some 160,000 clones, with around four fifths found just once. Sequencing input: PBMCs or T cells enriched from blood (not recorded which). The source of these receptors is a woman aged 40 to 49 who had recovered from COVID-19. CDR3s include the opening cysteine and the closing phenylalanine or tryptophan. Fields, in order: J gene, clone size, V gene, D gene, CDR3 protein, CDR3 DNA. A D gene is named only where the DNA matches it firmly. Size tells how often a clone was seen (once, few, many) or the class of an expanded clone, and some rows leave it out.

>TRBJ1-1|.|TRBV14|.
CASSQDSQIHTEAFF
TGTGCCAGCAGCCAAGATTCACAGATACACACTGAAGCTTTCTTT
>TRBJ2-2|.|TRBV6-5|.
CASDRMITGELFF
TGTGCCAGTGACAGGATGATTACCGGGGAGCTGTTTTTT
>TRBJ2-7|.|TRBV2|TRBD1
CASSVGTGIYEQYF
TGTGCCAGCAGTGTAGGGACAGGGATTTACGAGCAGTACTTC
>TRBJ2-1|.|TRBV11-3|.
CASSLNPSDEQFF
TGTGCCAGCAGCTTAAATCCCTCAGATGAGCAGTTCTTC
>TRBJ1-2|.|TRBV5-1|TRBD1
CASSPGTGGGYTF
TGCGCCAGCAGCCCCGGGACAGGGGGTGGCTACACCTTC
>TRBJ2-1|few|TRBV9|.
CASSVLEGGSYNEQFF
TGTGCCAGCAGCGTACTGGAAGGGGGTTCCTACAATGAGCAGTTCTTC
>TRBJ1-2|.|TRBV4-1|TRBD1
CASSQEGTAEGYTF
TGCGCCAGCAGCCAAGAGGGGACAGCGGAAGGCTACACCTTC
>TRBJ2-7|.|TRBV15|TRBD1
CATSREGTGSYEQYF
TGTGCCACCAGCAGAGAAGGGACAGGGTCGTACGAGCAGTACTTC
>TRBJ2-7|.|TRBV19|.
CASTTGEGYEQYF
TGTGCCAGTACGACGGGAGAAGGCTACGAGCAGTACTTC
>TRBJ2-5|.|TRBV19|.
CASSMGAAGQTQYF
TGTGCCAGTAGTATGGGGGCCGCCGGGCAAACCCAGTACTTC
>TRBJ2-1|.|TRBV7-6|TRBD2
CASSLSLLSGKGGNEQFF
TGTGCCAGCAGCTTAAGCCTCCTTAGCGGGAAAGGGGGTAATGAGCAGTTCTTC
>TRBJ2-5|.|TRBV3-1/TRBV3-2|.
CASSRTSPQETQYF
TGTGCCAGCAGCCGAACGAGCCCCCAAGAGACCCAGTACTTC
>TRBJ2-7|.|TRBV5-1|TRBD2
CASSWTSGSNEQYF
TGCGCCAGCAGCTGGACTAGCGGGAGTAACGAGCAGTACTTC
>TRBJ2-5|.|TRBV24-1|TRBD1
CATSDQRQGRVQTQYF
TGTGCCACCAGTGACCAACGACAGGGACGGGTACAGACCCAGTACTTC
>TRBJ2-3|.|TRBV11-2|TRBD2
CASSLGGLVTDTQYF
TGTGCCAGCAGCTTAGGGGGACTAGTGACAGATACGCAGTATTTT
>TRBJ2-3|once|TRBV11-2|TRBD1
CASSSILTGASTDTQYF
TGTGCCAGCAGCTCAATTCTGACAGGGGCTAGCACAGATACGCAGTATTTT
>TRBJ1-2|.|TRBV11-2|TRBD1
CASSFTGGGGYTF
TGTGCCAGCAGCTTCACAGGGGGCGGCGGCTACACCTTC
>TRBJ2-7|.|TRBV6-5|TRBD2
CATPGTSRSYEQYF
TGTGCCACTCCCGGGACTAGCCGGAGCTACGAGCAGTACTTC
>TRBJ2-5|once|TRBV4-1|.
CASSQRTGETQYF
TGCGCCAGCAGCCAACGAACGGGGGAGACCCAGTACTTC
>TRBJ2-1|.|TRBV11-2|TRBD1
CASSTRDRTYNEQFF
TGTGCCAGCAGCACCCGGGACAGAACTTACAATGAGCAGTTCTTC
>TRBJ2-7|.|TRBV3-1/TRBV3-2|.
CASSQAHYEQYF
TGTGCCAGCAGCCAAGCACACTACGAGCAGTACTTC
>TRBJ2-5|.|TRBV27|.
CASSSLHSYQETQYF
TGTGCCAGCAGTTCCCTCCACAGTTACCAAGAGACCCAGTACTTC
>TRBJ1-1|.|TRBV10-3|.
CAISESGGALKGTEAFF
TGTGCCATCAGTGAGTCGGGGGGGGCCCTGAAGGGCACTGAAGCTTTCTTT
>TRBJ2-1|.|TRBV7-9|TRBD2
CASSLLPSLLAGVEQFF
TGTGCCAGCAGCTTATTGCCCTCCCTACTAGCGGGAGTTGAGCAGTTCTTC